This TCR beta chain was identified in a study of PD-1 blockade in classical Hodgkin lymphoma. Study results and limitations: The origin of the repertoire differences remains undefined, with disease activity or prior therapy as possible causes. Relapsed/refractory patients reportedly had the lowest baseline TCR diversity, below newly diagnosed patients, who were below healthy donors.

V was pared by 3 bases and J by 9 bases, with 15 bases between. The CDR3 loop spans 14 amino acids. From germline, CDR1 is MNHEY and CDR2 SMNVEV (reference sequence). Comments on this clone: Its antigen is as yet unknown.

Using immunoSEQ multiplex PCR, the repertoire was profiled, and TCRdb retains in-frame clones only, with some absent. The table shows around 21,000 clones, with approximately 90% occurring only once. As for time point: newly diagnosed, previously untreated cHL patient sample. Thawed PBMCs underwent magnetic negative selection to yield purified CD4+ T cells. Researchers used newly diagnosed, untreated classical Hodgkin lymphoma PBMCs for comparison. This clonotype was sampled from a human donor with classical Hodgkin lymphoma. The rearrangement joins TRBV27 to TRBJ2-1; no definite D call. The sample taken for sequencing was CD4+ T cells from blood. CDR3 region: CASSFRREGAEQFF. The CDR3 bases are TGTGCCAGCAGTTTTAGAAGGGAAGGTGCTGAGCAGTTCTTC.